The 6 T cell receptor beta chains in this list originate from one sample, sequenced in a study of CD8 T cells in ankylosing spondylitis. Study-wide findings and caveats: The study identified a TCR beta motif of under ten highly homologous variants that appeared characteristic of ankylosing spondylitis blood.

These receptors have no identified antigens. MiXCR was run by TCRdb on the 5' RACE reads, yielding one entry per CDR3 protein. Among 500,000 to 550,000 distinct CDR3 sequences listed, 9.5% to 15% were seen once. The specimen sequenced was blood, either unsorted or a sorted T cell fraction (not recorded which). These receptors all come from a male donor with ankylosing spondylitis.

Comments on this clonotype: This may arise from a read error, as a much more abundant clone is one base away. The rearrangement joins TRBV12-3 or TRBV12-4 to TRBJ2-7, with 10 bases matching TRBD2. The CDR3 contains 17 residues. This CDR3 is CASTFQAGGTYVVEQHF. The CDR3 nucleotides are TGTGCCAGCACTTTCCAAGCGGGAGGGACATACGTAGTCGAGCAGCACTTC.

The gene calls are TRBV20-1 and TRBJ2-5, with TRBD2 as a possible D gene (6 bases). Germline CDR1 is DFQATT and CDR2 is SNEGSKA (reference sequence). The CDR3 is 14 residues long. Trimming removed 5 bases at V and 4 bases at J, with 17 bases between. CDR3 DNA sequence: TGCAGTGCTTCCTTCGGGGGAGGCGTAGAGACCCAGTACTTC. This encodes CSASFGGGVETQYF.

This clonotype was observed many times. This chain joins TRBV7-9 and TRBJ1-2, with no clear D. V lost 7 bases and J lost 4, with 10 bases in between. Germline V lookup: CDR1 SEHNR, CDR2 FQNEAQ (reference sequence). This CDR3 is 12 amino acids long. The DNA of the CDR3 is TGTGCCAGCACTAAGGAGGGCTATGGCTACACCTTC. It translates to CASTKEGYGYTF.

The rearrangement uses TRBV5-1 and TRBJ2-1, with no clear D. V gave up 6 bases and J gave up 0 bases, with 10 bases separating them. Per germline, CDR1 SGHRS and CDR2 YFSETQ. The CDR3 sequence is 14 residues long. The CDR3 nucleotides read TGCGCCAGCAAGGCTGTTAGCTCCTACAATGAGCAGTTCTTC. Its protein is CASKAVSSYNEQFF.

The V call is TRBV10-3, the J call TRBJ1-5; the match to TRBD1 covers 7 bases. Per the germline V gene, CDR1 is ENHRY and CDR2 is SYGVKD. The CDR3 length is 15 residues. With 4 bases clipped from V and 3 bases from J, the junction kept 6 bases outside the gene matches. Here the CDR3 reads CAISGEGADNQPQHF. CDR3 coding DNA: TGTGCCATCAGTGGAGAGGGGGCAGACAATCAGCCCCAGCATTTT.

J is TRBJ2-1 and V is TRBV2, with unresolved D. Trimming left V 5 bases short and J 7 bases short, with 15 bases between. The CDR3 sequence is 14 residues long. CDR1 is SNHLY, CDR2 FYNNEI, per germline. CDR3 loop: CASSFPARWNEQFF. In DNA, the CDR3 is TGTGCCAGCAGTTTCCCCGCTCGTTGGAATGAGCAGTTCTTC.